Each of the 21 T cell receptor beta chains below was sequenced from the same sample in a study of T cells in narcolepsy. TCRdb keeps only in-frame clones here, not all; method: immunoSEQ multiplex PCR. Among approximately 35,000 clones listed, 75% to 90% were seen once. The sample comprised CD45RA- memory CD4+ T cells from PBMCs. These receptor sequences come from a human donor with narcolepsy.

The chain joins TRBV29-1 to TRBJ1-2, with D tentatively TRBD1 (6 bases). Germline-derived CDR1 and CDR2 are SQVTM and ANQGSEA. The ends were cut back, 6 bases at V and 2 bases at J, with 19 bases in the middle. The CDR3 spans 15 residues. The CDR3 here is CSVERPTGTNYGYTF. The CDR3 DNA follows: TGCAGCGTGGAACGCCCGACAGGAACCAACTATGGCTACACCTTC.

For this clone: One end of the junction is discordant with germline, which a read error may explain. This sequence joins TRBV6-5 and TRBJ1-1; no firm D call. In germline, CDR1 is MNHEY, CDR2 SVGAGI. This CDR3 is built from 15 residues. The CDR3 spells CASSYGPARNPEAFF. CDR3 coding DNA: TGTGCCAGCAGTTATGGCCCGGCTCGGAACCCTGAAGCTTTCTTT.

V gene TRBV9 combines with J gene TRBJ1-4; TRBD1 aligns across 10 bases. The CDR3 has 14 amino acids. Germline-derived CDR1 and CDR2 are SGDLS and YYNGEE. V was clipped by 4 bases and J by 7 bases; unmatched bases: 4. Written as DNA, the CDR3 is TGTGCCAGCAGCCAGGGGACAGGGGTTGAAAAACTGTTTTTT. Its protein product is CASSQGTGVEKLFF. The whole variable domain, remainder taken from reference TRBV9 and TRBJ1-4, is DSGVTQTPKHLITATGQRVTLRCSPRSGDLSVYWYQQSLDQGLQFLIQYYNGEERAKGNILERFSAQQFPDLHSELNLSSLELGDSALYFCASSQGTGVEKLFFGSGTQLSVL.

The genes are TRBV2 and TRBJ2-3, with a tentative D call TRBD2 (6 bases). The CDR3 totals 13 residues. V gave up 4 bases and J gave up 5 bases, with 10 bases separating them. Germline V gene lookup returns CDR1 SNHLY and CDR2 FYNNEI. The CDR3 region has the DNA TGTGCCAGCAGTGGACTAGAAGGAGATACGCAGTATTTT. Residues: CASSGLEGDTQYF.

The J gene is TRBJ2-1, the V gene TRBV5-1; 14 bases are shared with TRBD2. The germline gives CDR1 SGHRS, CDR2 YFSETQ. The CDR3 consists of 17 residues. Trimming took 3 bases from V and 5 from J; bases not matched to a gene: 7. CDR3 bases: TGCGCCAGCAGCTCTGGACTAGCGGGAGGTATGAACAATGAGCAGTTCTTC. Its translation: CASSSGLAGGMNNEQFF.

V gene TRBV15 combines with J gene TRBJ2-1, with 8 bases aligning to TRBD2. In germline, CDR1 is LNHNV, CDR2 YYDKDF (reference sequence). Trimming at V came to 4 bases and at J to 5 bases, leaving 13 bases not matched to a gene. The CDR3 spans 17 residues. The CDR3, as DNA: TGTGCCACCAGCACGGAGGGGCTAGCGGGCTTCGACAATGAGCAGTTCTTC. Translating it yields CATSTEGLAGFDNEQFF.

This chain connects TRBV27 to TRBJ2-1; the match to TRBD2 covers 12 bases. The CDR3 consists of 14 residues. Germline CDR1 and CDR2: MNHEY and SMNVEV (reference sequence). Losses at the gene ends were 5 bases for V and 15 bases for J; bases not matched to a gene: 11. CDR3 sequence: CASSPRGLAGSRFF. CDR3 DNA: TGTGCCAGCAGTCCACGCGGACTAGCGGGAAGTCGGTTCTTC.

The genes are TRBV6-6 and TRBJ2-2; 10 nucleotides match TRBD2. The length of the CDR3 is 16 residues. The germline V gene has CDR1 MNHNY and CDR2 SVGAGI (reference sequence). Trimming took 10 bases from V and 0 from J; bases not matched to a gene: 8. CDR3 DNA: TGTGCCACCGGTAGCGGGAGGATCGCGAACACCGGGGAGCTGTTTTTT. It is translated as CATGSGRIANTGELFF.

The rearrangement links TRBV7-3 to TRBJ2-3; 10 bases fit TRBD2. The CDR3 is 16 residues long. V dropped 1 base and J dropped 4; count of bases not matched to a gene: 5. Germline V CDR1 and CDR2: SGHTA, FQGTGA. CDR3 bases: TGTGCCAGCAGCTTAAGAGCGGGGGGGCTGGCAGATACGCAGTATTTT. It is translated as CASSLRAGGLADTQYF.

The V and J genes are TRBV18 and TRBJ1-1; no firm D call. Germline-derived CDR1 and CDR2 are KGHSH and LQKENI. The CDR3 totals 13 residues. V lost 2 bases to trimming and J lost 4 bases, with 8 bases between them. This chain's CDR3 is CASSPTASTEAFF. The CDR3 bases are TGTGCCAGCTCACCAACCGCAAGCACTGAAGCTTTCTTT.

The CDR3: CASSLLAVSGIRMWDTIYF. The CDR3 bases are TGTGCCAGCAGCTTACTAGCAGTCTCTGGAATAAGAATGTGGGACACCATATATTTT. The chain couples TRBV7-8 to TRBJ1-3; no reliable D call. The V end lost 2 bases, the J end lost 8 bases, and 28 bases lay between the germline ends. Per the germline V gene, CDR1 is SGHVS and CDR2 is FQNEAQ. The CDR3 spans 19 residues.

The chain recombines TRBV6-5 with TRBJ2-5, with D tentatively TRBD1 (6 bases). CDR1 and CDR2 (germline): MNHEY, SVGAGI. Trimming pared 6 bases from V and 4 bases from J, leaving 9 bases between. This CDR3 is built from 12 residues. The CDR3 reads CASRGASETQYF. The CDR3 DNA reads as TGTGCCAGCAGGGGGGCCTCAGAGACCCAGTACTTC.

The genes are TRBV9 and TRBJ1-4; D is unclear. V gave up 4 bases and J gave up 5 bases, with 15 bases separating them. From germline, CDR1 is SGDLS and CDR2 YYNGEE. CDR3 length: 15 residues. DNA of the CDR3: TGTGCCAGCAGCACCGCCGGGAGGCGAAATGAAAAACTGTTTTTT. This sequence encodes CASSTAGRRNEKLFF.

With regard to this clone: At one boundary the junction diverges from the germline segment, which might be a read error. The rearrangement uses TRBV11-2 and TRBJ2-3, with D possibly matching TRBD2 (6 bases). The germline V gene has CDR1 SGHAT and CDR2 FQNNGV. There are 16 residues in the CDR3. CDR3: CASRLGLSLGADTQYF. In DNA form, the CDR3 reads TGTGCCAGCAGATTAGGACTAAGTCTTGGCGCAGATACGCAGTATTTT. Full variable domain (remainder filled in from reference TRBV11-2 and TRBJ2-3): EAGVAQSPRYKIIEKRQSVAFWCNPISGHATLYWYQQILGQGPKLLIQFQNNGVVDDSQLPKDRFSAERLKGVDSTLKIQPAKLEDSAVYLCASRLGLSLGADTQYFGPGTRLTVL.

The chain has TRBV11-2 and TRBJ2-3; 11 bases match TRBD2. The CDR3 totals 18 residues. Germline V lookup: CDR1 SGHAT, CDR2 FQNNGV. The V and J ends lost 4 bases and 1 base, in that order; junction bases with no gene match: 10. The CDR3 coding sequence is TGTGCCAGCAGCTACCATAGCGGGGGGGCCTTGGGCACAGATACGCAGTATTTT. Translation gives CASSYHSGGALGTDTQYF. The full variable domain, in which reference TRBV11-2 and TRBJ2-3 provide the parts outside the CDR3, is EAGVAQSPRYKIIEKRQSVAFWCNPISGHATLYWYQQILGQGPKLLIQFQNNGVVDDSQLPKDRFSAERLKGVDSTLKIQPAKLEDSAVYLCASSYHSGGALGTDTQYFGPGTRLTVL.

DNA of the CDR3: TGTGCCAGCAGCGCGACAGGGACAAGCTCCTACGAGCAGTACTTC. It translates to CASSATGTSSYEQYF. The rearrangement joins TRBV7-9 to TRBJ2-7, with 7 positions matching TRBD1. Germline loops: CDR1 SEHNR, CDR2 FQNEAQ (reference sequence). J was trimmed by 0 bases and V by 5 bases; bases with no gene match: 7. The CDR3 has 15 residues.

With regard to this clone: This sample also contains other DNA sequences that code for the same CDR3. V usage is TRBV19 and J usage is TRBJ1-2, with D unresolved. The length of the CDR3 is 15 residues. The germline V gene encodes CDR1 LNHDA and CDR2 SQIVND (reference sequence). V gave up 6 bases and J gave up 4 bases, with 18 bases separating them. The CDR3 nucleotides read TGTGCCAGTAGAGGGCAGCAAACCACTTTCTATGGCTACACCTTC. Its translation is CASRGQQTTFYGYTF. Together with reference TRBV19 and TRBJ1-2, the CDR3 gives the full variable domain: DGGITQSPKYLFRKEGQNVTLSCEQNLNHDAMYWYRQDPGQGLRLIYYSQIVNDFQKGDIAEGYSVSREKKESFPLTVTSAQKNPTAFYLCASRGQQTTFYGYTFGSGTRLTVV.

The chain combines TRBV19 with TRBJ2-1; D is unresolved. CDR3 length equals 15 residues. Germline V gives CDR1 LNHDA, CDR2 SQIVND (reference sequence). With 5 bases removed from V and 4 bases from J, the gap between germline ends came to 15 bases. The chain's CDR3 is CASSAPIKGYNEQFF. DNA of the CDR3: TGTGCCAGTAGTGCTCCAATTAAAGGTTACAATGAGCAGTTCTTC. The complete variable domain, with remaining parts taken from reference TRBV19 and TRBJ2-1, reads DGGITQSPKYLFRKEGQNVTLSCEQNLNHDAMYWYRQDPGQGLRLIYYSQIVNDFQKGDIAEGYSVSREKKESFPLTVTSAQKNPTAFYLCASSAPIKGYNEQFFGPGTRLTVL.

The chain carries TRBV18 and TRBJ1-5; TRBD1 aligns across 7 bases. This CDR3 has 16 residues. Germline trimming cut 0 bases from V and 5 bases from J; bases unmatched to any gene: 7. CDR1 and CDR2 from the germline V gene are KGHSH and LQKENI. CDR3 loop: CASSPPPGQGDQPQHF. DNA of the CDR3: TGTGCCAGCTCACCACCTCCGGGGCAGGGGGATCAGCCCCAGCATTTT.

The rearrangement links TRBV18 to TRBJ2-3; 8 nucleotides align to TRBD1. Looked up from germline, CDR1 is KGHSH and CDR2 is LQKENI. The CDR3 length is 15 residues. The junction had 4 bases not matched to a gene; V was cut back by 3 bases and J by 2 bases. This chain's CDR3 is CASSPQGANTDTQYF. CDR3 nucleotides: TGTGCCAGCTCACCTCAGGGGGCAAACACAGATACGCAGTATTTT.

The rearrangement joins TRBV10-3 to TRBJ2-7; 10 nucleotides line up with TRBD1. CDR1 is ENHRY and CDR2 is SYGVKD in the germline V gene. With 0 bases clipped from V and 2 bases from J, the junction kept 7 bases outside the gene matches. This CDR3 contains 17 residues. The CDR3 spells CAISESYSGTGAYEQYF. Written as DNA, the CDR3 is TGTGCCATCAGTGAGTCGTATTCCGGGACAGGGGCCTACGAGCAGTACTTC.